The 5 T cell receptor beta chains in this list originate from one sample, sequenced in a study of T cells in Graves' hyperthyroidism and ophthalmopathy. Amplified TCR beta CDR3 regions came from RNA transcripts. The HTBI primer set drove a first-round RT-PCR of the TCR CDR3. TCRdb reanalysed the multiplex PCR reads using MiXCR and keeps one entry per CDR3 protein. The sample lists 300,000 to 450,000 distinct CDR3 sequences; 20% to 25% were seen once. The sample comprised blood. The source of these receptors is a man aged 45 to 65 with Graves' hyperthyroidism.

This rearrangement joins TRBV7-2 to TRBJ2-1, with 7 bases lining up with TRBD2. Germline-derived CDR1 and CDR2 are SGHTA and FQGNSA. The ends lost 5 bases at V and 2 bases at J; junction bases unmatched: 18. The CDR3 is made up of 19 amino acids. The CDR3 nucleotides read TGTGCCAGCAGCGCCCGGCCCCCCACAACTAGCGCAACCTACAATGAGCAGTTCTTC. Translation: CASSARPPTTSATYNEQFF.

This clonotype appeared a few times. The chain employs TRBV20-1 and TRBJ2-7; weak D call: TRBD1 (6 bases). V lost 6 bases and J lost 4, with 22 bases in between. The germline V gene encodes CDR1 DFQATT and CDR2 SNEGSKA (reference sequence). CDR3 length: 15 amino acids. CDR3 DNA sequence: TGCAGTGCCCTAATAGCCGGGCACAGGGAATACGAGCAGTACTTC. As protein: CSALIAGHREYEQYF.

This clonotype was counted only a few times. V is TRBV9 and J is TRBJ2-2; 9 bases line up with TRBD1. The CDR3 loop spans 14 amino acids. V shed 4 bases and J 7 bases; nucleotides not matched to a gene: 5. Germline V gives CDR1 SGDLS, CDR2 YYNGEE. The CDR3, as DNA: TGTGCCAGCAGCCCAGGACAGGGGAACGGGGAGCTGTTTTTT. As protein: CASSPGQGNGELFF.

The rearrangement links TRBV6-2 or TRBV6-3 to TRBJ2-6, with D perhaps TRBD1 (5 bases). The V end was cut by 7 bases, the J end by 0 bases, with 13 bases between. CDR1 is MNHEY and CDR2 is SVGEGT in the germline V gene. The CDR3 has 16 amino acids. The CDR3 DNA reads TGTGCCAGCACCCACCCCAGGGTCTCTGGGGCCAACGTCCTGACTTTC. Its protein is CASTHPRVSGANVLTF.

This clonotype came up a few times. The chain employs TRBV5-5 and TRBJ1-4; 7 bases line up with TRBD1. J was trimmed by 8 bases and V by 2 bases; bases with no gene match: 9. The CDR3 is 15 amino acids. Germline V gene lookup returns CDR1 SGHKS and CDR2 YYEKEE (reference sequence). CDR3 in amino acids: CASSLQGREDEKLFF. The CDR3 region has the DNA TGTGCCAGCAGCTTACAGGGGCGCGAGGACGAAAAACTGTTTTTT.